These T cell receptor beta chains were read from a single sample in a study of blood T cell repertoires in COVID-19. Assay used: immunoSEQ multiplex PCR; TCRdb lists only in-frame clones, some missing. The profile shows around 210,000 clones, approximately 85% of them singletons. Source material: peripheral blood. These receptors all come from a man in his fifties or sixties with COVID-19, enrolled during active disease. CDR3s include the opening cysteine and the closing phenylalanine or tryptophan. D genes are given only for firm matches. Expanded clones get a size class; other rows say once, few or many, or leave the size out.

size: few; D: TRBD1; J: TRBJ2-1; V: TRBV19; CDR3: CASGSGTGDNEQFF; DNA: TGTGCCAGCGGTTCCGGGACAGGGGACAATGAGCAGTTCTTC
size: -; D: -; J: TRBJ1-5; V: TRBV2; CDR3: CASSAGVGQPQHF; DNA: TGTGCCAGCAGTGCAGGGGTGGGGCAGCCCCAGCATTTT
size: -; D: -; J: TRBJ1-5; V: TRBV10-3; CDR3: CAISEGQHSNQPQHF; DNA: TGTGCCATCAGTGAGGGACAGCATAGCAATCAGCCCCAGCATTTT
size: -; D: -; J: TRBJ1-2; V: TRBV20-1; CDR3: CSASRSGVSGYTF; DNA: TGCAGTGCTAGTCGAAGCGGAGTGAGTGGCTACACCTTC
size: -; D: TRBD1; J: TRBJ1-2; V: TRBV9; CDR3: CASSGGQGGDYGYTF; DNA: TGTGCCAGCAGCGGGGGACAGGGAGGGGACTATGGCTACACCTTC
size: -; D: -; J: TRBJ1-4; V: TRBV27; CDR3: CASSTGTTTNEKLFF; DNA: TGTGCCAGCAGTACCGGGACAACAACTAATGAAAAACTGTTTTTT
size: -; D: TRBD1; J: TRBJ1-1; V: TRBV18; CDR3: CASSADRGDYTEAFF; DNA: TGTGCCAGCTCGGCTGACAGGGGGGACTACACTGAAGCTTTCTTT
size: -; D: -; J: TRBJ1-1; V: TRBV6-5; CDR3: CASSYSDGIGRAFF; DNA: TGTGCCAGCAGTTACTCTGACGGGATAGGGAGGGCTTTCTTT
size: -; D: -; J: TRBJ1-3; V: TRBV20-1; CDR3: CSASLGGSGNTIYF; DNA: TGCAGTGCTAGTCTCGGCGGCTCTGGAAACACCATATATTTT
size: -; D: -; J: TRBJ2-2; V: TRBV3-1/TRBV3-2; CDR3: CASSQYSNTGELFF; DNA: TGTGCCAGCAGCCAATACTCGAACACCGGGGAGCTGTTTTTT
size: few; D: TRBD2; J: TRBJ2-7; V: TRBV9; CDR3: CASSVTSGGPLVEQYF; DNA: TGTGCCAGCAGCGTTACTAGCGGGGGCCCCCTTGTGGAGCAGTACTTC
size: few; D: TRBD2; J: TRBJ2-1; V: TRBV9; CDR3: CASSVDLAGGLDEQFF; DNA: TGTGCCAGCAGCGTAGATCTAGCGGGGGGATTGGATGAGCAGTTCTTC
size: -; D: -; J: TRBJ2-6; V: TRBV9; CDR3: CASSVAAGGSGANVLTF; DNA: TGTGCCAGCAGCGTAGCCGCAGGAGGTTCTGGGGCCAACGTCCTGACTTTC
size: -; D: -; J: TRBJ2-7; V: TRBV2; CDR3: CASRLAGQGKSFGEQYF; DNA: TGTGCCAGCAGACTGGCGGGGCAGGGCAAATCCTTTGGCGAGCAGTACTTC
size: -; D: TRBD1; J: TRBJ1-5; V: TRBV4-1; CDR3: CASSQYRGQGGQPQHF; DNA: TGCGCCAGCAGCCAGTACCGTGGACAGGGGGGACAGCCCCAGCATTTT
size: -; D: TRBD1; J: TRBJ2-1; V: TRBV27; CDR3: CASSFHPGTGYNEQFF; DNA: TGTGCCAGCAGTTTCCATCCCGGGACAGGGTACAATGAGCAGTTCTTC
size: once; D: -; J: TRBJ1-1; V: TRBV6-2/TRBV6-3; CDR3: CASSYSWADRNTEAFF; DNA: TGTGCCAGCAGTTATTCATGGGCCGATAGGAACACTGAAGCTTTCTTT
size: -; D: TRBD2; J: TRBJ2-5; V: TRBV15; CDR3: CATSREWGGNQETQYF; DNA: TGTGCCACCAGCAGAGAGTGGGGAGGGAACCAAGAGACCCAGTACTTC
size: -; D: -; J: TRBJ1-2; V: TRBV4-3; CDR3: CASSQEPGILNYGYTF; DNA: TGCGCCAGCAGCCAAGAGCCAGGGATATTAAACTATGGCTACACCTTC
size: -; D: TRBD2; J: TRBJ2-2; V: TRBV7-9; CDR3: CASSGVGGGTNTGELFF; DNA: TGTGCCAGCAGCGGAGTTGGCGGGGGAACGAACACCGGGGAGCTGTTTTTT